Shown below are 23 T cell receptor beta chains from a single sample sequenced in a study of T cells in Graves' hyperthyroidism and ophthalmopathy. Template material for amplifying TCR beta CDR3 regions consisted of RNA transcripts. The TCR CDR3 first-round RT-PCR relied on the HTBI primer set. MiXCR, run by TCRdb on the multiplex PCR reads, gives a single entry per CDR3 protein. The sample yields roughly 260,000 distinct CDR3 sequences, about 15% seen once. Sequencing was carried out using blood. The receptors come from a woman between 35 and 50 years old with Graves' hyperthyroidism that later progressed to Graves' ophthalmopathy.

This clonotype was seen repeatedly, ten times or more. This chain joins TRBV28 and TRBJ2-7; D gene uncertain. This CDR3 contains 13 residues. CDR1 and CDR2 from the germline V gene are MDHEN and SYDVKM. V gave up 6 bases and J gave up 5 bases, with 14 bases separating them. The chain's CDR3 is CASSQSEADEQYF. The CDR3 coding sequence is TGTGCCAGCAGCCAAAGCGAGGCCGACGAGCAGTACTTC.

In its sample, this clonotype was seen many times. The CDR3 DNA sequence: TGTGCCAGCAGCCCTCCCGGAGGGTTCAACACCGGGGAGCTGTTTTTT. This codes for CASSPPGGFNTGELFF. The chain is built from TRBV28 and TRBJ2-2, with D possibly being TRBD2 (6 bases). The germline V gene has CDR1 MDHEN and CDR2 SYDVKM. This CDR3 contains 16 residues. V lost 6 bases to trimming and J lost 2 bases, with 16 bases between them. The full variable domain, rest sourced from reference TRBV28 and TRBJ2-2, is DVKVTQSSRYLVKRTGEKVFLECVQDMDHENMFWYRQDPGLGLRLIYFSYDVKMKEKGDIPEGYSVSREKKERFSLILESASTNQTSMYLCASSPPGGFNTGELFFGEGSRLTVL.

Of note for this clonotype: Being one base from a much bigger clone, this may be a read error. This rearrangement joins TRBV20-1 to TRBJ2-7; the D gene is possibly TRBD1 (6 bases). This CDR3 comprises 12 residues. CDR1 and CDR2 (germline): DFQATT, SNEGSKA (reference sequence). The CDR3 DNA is TGCAGTGCTAGAGAGGGGGCGCCTGAGCGGTACTTC. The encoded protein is CSAREGAPERYF.

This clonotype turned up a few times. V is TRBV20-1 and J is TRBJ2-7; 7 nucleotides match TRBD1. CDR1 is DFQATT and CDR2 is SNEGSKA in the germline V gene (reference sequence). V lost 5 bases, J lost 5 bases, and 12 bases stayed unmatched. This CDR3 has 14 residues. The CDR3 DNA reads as TGCAGTGCTCGACAGGGCAATAAGGGGAACGAGCAGTACTTC. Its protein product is CSARQGNKGNEQYF.

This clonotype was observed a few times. CDR3 DNA: TGTGCCAGTAGTCCATTAGCGGGAGGGCCAACATACGAGCAGTACTTC. Amino acids: CASSPLAGGPTYEQYF. This chain joins TRBV19 and TRBJ2-7, with 11 bases aligning to TRBD2. The germline gives CDR1 LNHDA, CDR2 SQIVND (reference sequence). The CDR3 covers 16 residues. V was clipped by 5 bases and J by 4 bases; unmatched bases: 10. The entire variable domain, with the rest obtained from reference TRBV19 and TRBJ2-7, is as follows: DGGITQSPKYLFRKEGQNVTLSCEQNLNHDAMYWYRQDPGQGLRLIYYSQIVNDFQKGDIAEGYSVSREKKESFPLTVTSAQKNPTAFYLCASSPLAGGPTYEQYFGPGTRLTVT.

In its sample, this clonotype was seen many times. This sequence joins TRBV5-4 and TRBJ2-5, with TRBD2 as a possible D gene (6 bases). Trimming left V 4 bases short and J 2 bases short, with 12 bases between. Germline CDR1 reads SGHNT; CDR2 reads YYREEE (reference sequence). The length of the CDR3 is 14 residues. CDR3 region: CASSGGLTQETQYF. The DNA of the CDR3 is TGTGCCAGCAGCGGCGGACTAACTCAAGAGACCCAGTACTTC. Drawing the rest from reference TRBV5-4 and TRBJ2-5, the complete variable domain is ETGVTQSPTHLIKTRGQQVTLRCSSQSGHNTVSWYQQALGQGPQFIFQYYREEENGRGNFPPRFSGLQFPNYSSELNVNALELDDSALYLCASSGGLTQETQYFGPGTRLLVL.

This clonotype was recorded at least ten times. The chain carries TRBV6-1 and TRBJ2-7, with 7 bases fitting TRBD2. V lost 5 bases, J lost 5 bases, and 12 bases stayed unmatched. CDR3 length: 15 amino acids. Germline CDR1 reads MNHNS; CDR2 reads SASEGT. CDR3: CASSSDTILADEQYF. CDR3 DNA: TGTGCCAGCAGTTCGGATACTATCCTAGCGGACGAGCAGTACTTC.

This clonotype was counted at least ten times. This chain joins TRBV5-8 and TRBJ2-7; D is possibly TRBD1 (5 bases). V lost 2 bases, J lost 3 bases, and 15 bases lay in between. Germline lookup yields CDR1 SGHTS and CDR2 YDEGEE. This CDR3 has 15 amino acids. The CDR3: CASSFESDTIYEQYF. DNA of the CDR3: TGTGCCAGCAGCTTCGAATCGGACACGATCTACGAGCAGTACTTC.

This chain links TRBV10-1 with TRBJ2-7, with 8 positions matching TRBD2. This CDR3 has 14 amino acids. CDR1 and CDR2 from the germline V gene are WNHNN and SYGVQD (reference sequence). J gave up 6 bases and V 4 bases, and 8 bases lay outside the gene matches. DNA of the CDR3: TGCGCCAGCAGTGGGGGGACTAGGATCGGCGAGCAGTACTTC. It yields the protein CASSGGTRIGEQYF.

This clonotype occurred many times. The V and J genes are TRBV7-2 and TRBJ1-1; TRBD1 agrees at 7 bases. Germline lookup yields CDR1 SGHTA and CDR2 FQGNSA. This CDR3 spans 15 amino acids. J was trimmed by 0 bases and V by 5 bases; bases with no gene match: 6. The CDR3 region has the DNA TGTGCCAGCAGCCGCCACAGGGGTATGAACACTGAAGCTTTCTTT. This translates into CASSRHRGMNTEAFF.

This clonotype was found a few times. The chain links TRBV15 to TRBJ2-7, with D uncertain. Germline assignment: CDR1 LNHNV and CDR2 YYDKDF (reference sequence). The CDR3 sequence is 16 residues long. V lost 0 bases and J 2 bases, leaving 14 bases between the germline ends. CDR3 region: CATSRDRPPRAYEQYF. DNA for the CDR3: TGTGCCACCAGCAGAGATAGGCCACCCCGGGCCTACGAGCAGTACTTC.

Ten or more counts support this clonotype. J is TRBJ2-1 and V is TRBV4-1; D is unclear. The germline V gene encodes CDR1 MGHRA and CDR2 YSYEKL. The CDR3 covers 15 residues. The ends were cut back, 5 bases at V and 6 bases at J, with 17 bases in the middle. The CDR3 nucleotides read TGCGCCAGCAGCTCTGACTCGTCCCCCATCAATGAGCAGTTCTTC. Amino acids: CASSSDSSPINEQFF.

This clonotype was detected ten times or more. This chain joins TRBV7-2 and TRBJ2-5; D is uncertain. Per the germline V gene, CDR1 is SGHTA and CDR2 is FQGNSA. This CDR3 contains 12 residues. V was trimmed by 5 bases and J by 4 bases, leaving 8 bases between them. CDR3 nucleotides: TGTGCCAGCAGCGGCGCCAGAGAGACCCAGTACTTC. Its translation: CASSGARETQYF. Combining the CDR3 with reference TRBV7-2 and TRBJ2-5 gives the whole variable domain GAGVSQSPSNKVTEKGKDVELRCDPISGHTALYWYRQSLGQGLEFLIYFQGNSAPDKSGLPSDRFSAERTGGSVSTLTIQRTQQEDSAVYLCASSGARETQYFGPGTRLLVL.

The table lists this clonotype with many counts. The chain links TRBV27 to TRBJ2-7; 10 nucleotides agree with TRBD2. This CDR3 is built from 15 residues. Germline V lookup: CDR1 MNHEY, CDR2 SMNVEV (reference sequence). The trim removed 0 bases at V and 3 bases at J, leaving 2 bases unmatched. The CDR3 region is CASSLSPSGSYEQYF. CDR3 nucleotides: TGTGCCAGCAGTTTATCTCCTAGCGGGAGCTACGAGCAGTACTTC.

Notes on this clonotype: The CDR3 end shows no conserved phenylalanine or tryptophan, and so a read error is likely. The CDR3 is CDSSLAWGMNTEAFV. CDR3 nucleotide sequence: TGTGACAGCAGTTTGGCGTGGGGAATGAACACTGAAGCTTTCGTT. The chain recombines TRBV27 with TRBJ1-1, with D hard to call. Germline V gene data show CDR1 as MNHEY and CDR2 as SMNVEV (reference sequence). The CDR3 loop spans 15 amino acids.

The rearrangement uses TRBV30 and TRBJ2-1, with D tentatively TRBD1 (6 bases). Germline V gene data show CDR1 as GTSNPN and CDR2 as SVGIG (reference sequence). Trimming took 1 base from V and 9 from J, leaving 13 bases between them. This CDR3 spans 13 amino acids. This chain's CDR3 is CAWSEWVGGEQFF. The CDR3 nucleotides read TGTGCCTGGAGTGAATGGGTAGGGGGTGAGCAGTTCTTC.

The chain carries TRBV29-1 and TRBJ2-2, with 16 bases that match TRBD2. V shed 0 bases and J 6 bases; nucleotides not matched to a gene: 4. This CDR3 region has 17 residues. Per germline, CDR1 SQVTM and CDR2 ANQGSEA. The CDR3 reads CSVEDGTSGRAPGELFF. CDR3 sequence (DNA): TGCAGCGTTGAAGATGGGACTAGCGGGAGGGCCCCCGGGGAGCTGTTTTTT.

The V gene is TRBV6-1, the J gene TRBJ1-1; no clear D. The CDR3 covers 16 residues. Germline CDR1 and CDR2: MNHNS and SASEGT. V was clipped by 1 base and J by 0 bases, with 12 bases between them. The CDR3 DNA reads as TGTGCCAGCAGTGAAGGGCCGGGGATCATGAACACTGAAGCTTTCTTT. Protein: CASSEGPGIMNTEAFF.

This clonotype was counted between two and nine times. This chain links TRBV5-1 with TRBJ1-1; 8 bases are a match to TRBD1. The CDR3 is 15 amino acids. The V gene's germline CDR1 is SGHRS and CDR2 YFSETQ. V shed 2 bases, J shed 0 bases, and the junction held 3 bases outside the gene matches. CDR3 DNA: TGCGCCAGCAGCTTCTGGACAGGGTTGAACACTGAAGCTTTCTTT. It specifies CASSFWTGLNTEAFF.

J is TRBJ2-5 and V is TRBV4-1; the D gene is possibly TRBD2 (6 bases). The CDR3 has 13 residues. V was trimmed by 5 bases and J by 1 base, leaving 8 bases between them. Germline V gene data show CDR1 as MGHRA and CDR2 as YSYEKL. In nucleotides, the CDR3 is TGCGCCAGCAGCAGGGGACTCCAAGAGACCCAGTACTTC. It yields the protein CASSRGLQETQYF.

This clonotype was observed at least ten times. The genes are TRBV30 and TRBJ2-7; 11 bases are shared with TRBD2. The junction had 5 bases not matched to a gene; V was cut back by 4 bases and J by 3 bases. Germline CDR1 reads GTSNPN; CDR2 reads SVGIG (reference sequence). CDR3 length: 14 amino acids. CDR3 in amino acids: CAWTSGRFSYEQYF. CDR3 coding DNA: TGTGCCTGGACTAGCGGGAGGTTTAGCTACGAGCAGTACTTC.

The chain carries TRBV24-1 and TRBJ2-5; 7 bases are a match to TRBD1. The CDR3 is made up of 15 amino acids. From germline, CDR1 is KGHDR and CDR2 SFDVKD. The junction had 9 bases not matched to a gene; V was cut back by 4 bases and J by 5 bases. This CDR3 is CATSEPDRVGETQYF. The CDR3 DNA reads TGTGCCACCAGTGAGCCCGACAGGGTCGGGGAGACCCAGTACTTC.

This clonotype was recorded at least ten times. The chain's CDR3 is CASSLGTRGSYEQYF. The DNA for the CDR3 is TGTGCCAGCAGCCTCGGGACGAGGGGCTCCTACGAGCAGTACTTC. The chain links TRBV5-6 to TRBJ2-7; D is tentatively TRBD1 or TRBD2 (5 bases each). CDR1 is SGHDT and CDR2 is YYEEEE in the germline V gene. The CDR3 runs to 15 residues. V was pared by 4 bases and J by 0 bases, with 14 bases between.